The present TCR beta chain was sequenced within a study of blood T cell repertoires in COVID-19. Germline-derived CDR1 and CDR2 are LNHDA and SQIVND (reference sequence). The germline V and J ends were trimmed by 3 bases and 2 bases, with 7 bases remaining between them. The length of the CDR3 is 13 residues. The study assigned cohorts using participant-reported clinical history. Data came from immunoSEQ multiplex PCR; TCRdb stores just in-frame clones and leaves some out. The table has approximately 310,000 clones, about nine tenths seen once. This receptor was identified in a man in his fifties or sixties who had recovered from COVID-19. The source material was PBMCs or T cells enriched from blood (not recorded which). The V gene is TRBV19, the J gene TRBJ2-5, with D unclear. This chain's CDR3 is CASSINSQETQYF. In nucleotides, the CDR3 is TGTGCCAGTAGTATCAACAGTCAAGAGACCCAGTACTTC.